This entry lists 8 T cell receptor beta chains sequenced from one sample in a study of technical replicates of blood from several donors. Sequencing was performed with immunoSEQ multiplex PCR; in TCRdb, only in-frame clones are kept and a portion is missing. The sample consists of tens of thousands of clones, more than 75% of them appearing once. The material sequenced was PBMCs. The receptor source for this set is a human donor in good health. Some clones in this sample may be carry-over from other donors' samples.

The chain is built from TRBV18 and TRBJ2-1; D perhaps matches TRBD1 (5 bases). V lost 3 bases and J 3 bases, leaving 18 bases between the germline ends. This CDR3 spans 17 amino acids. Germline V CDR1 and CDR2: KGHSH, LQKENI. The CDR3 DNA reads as TGTGCCAGCTCACCCAATTCCAAACAGGCCCGCTACAATGAGCAGTTCTTC. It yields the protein CASSPNSKQARYNEQFF.

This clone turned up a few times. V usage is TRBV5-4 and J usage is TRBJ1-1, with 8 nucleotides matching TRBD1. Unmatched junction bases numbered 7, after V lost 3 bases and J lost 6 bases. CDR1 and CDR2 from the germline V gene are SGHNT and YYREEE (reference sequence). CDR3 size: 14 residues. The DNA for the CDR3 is TGTGCCAGCAGCTACCAGGGGGCAAGGGCTGAAGCTTTCTTT. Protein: CASSYQGARAEAFF. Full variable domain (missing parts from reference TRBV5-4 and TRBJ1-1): ETGVTQSPTHLIKTRGQQVTLRCSSQSGHNTVSWYQQALGQGPQFIFQYYREEENGRGNFPPRFSGLQFPNYSSELNVNALELDDSALYLCASSYQGARAEAFFGQGTRLTVV.

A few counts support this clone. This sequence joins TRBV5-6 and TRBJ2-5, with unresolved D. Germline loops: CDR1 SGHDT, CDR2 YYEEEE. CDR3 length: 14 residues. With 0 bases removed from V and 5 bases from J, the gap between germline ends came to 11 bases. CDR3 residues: CASSLVTATETQYF. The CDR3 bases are TGTGCCAGCAGCTTGGTTACAGCTACGGAGACCCAGTACTTC.

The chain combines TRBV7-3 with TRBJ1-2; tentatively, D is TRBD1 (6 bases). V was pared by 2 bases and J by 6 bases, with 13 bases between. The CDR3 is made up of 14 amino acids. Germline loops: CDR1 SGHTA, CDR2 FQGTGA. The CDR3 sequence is CASSLGGHMDGYTF. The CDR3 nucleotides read TGTGCCAGCAGCTTAGGGGGACACATGGATGGCTACACCTTC.

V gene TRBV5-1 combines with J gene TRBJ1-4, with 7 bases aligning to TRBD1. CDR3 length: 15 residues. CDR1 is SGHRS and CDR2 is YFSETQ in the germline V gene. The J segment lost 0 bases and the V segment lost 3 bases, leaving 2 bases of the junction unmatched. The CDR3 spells CASSSGQPTNEKLFF. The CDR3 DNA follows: TGCGCCAGCAGCTCGGGACAGCCAACTAATGAAAAACTGTTTTTT.

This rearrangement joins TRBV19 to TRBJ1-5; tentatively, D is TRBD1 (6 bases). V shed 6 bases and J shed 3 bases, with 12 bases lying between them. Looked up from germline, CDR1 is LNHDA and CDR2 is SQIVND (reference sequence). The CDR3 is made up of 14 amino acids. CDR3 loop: CASRETGHNQPQHF. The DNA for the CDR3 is TGTGCCAGTAGGGAAACAGGGCACAATCAGCCCCAGCATTTT.

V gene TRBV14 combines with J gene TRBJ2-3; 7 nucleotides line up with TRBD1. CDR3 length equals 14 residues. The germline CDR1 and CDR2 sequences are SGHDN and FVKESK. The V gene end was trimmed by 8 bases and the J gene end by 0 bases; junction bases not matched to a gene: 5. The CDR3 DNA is TGTGCCAGCCCGGACAGGCATAGCACAGATACGCAGTATTTT. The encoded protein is CASPDRHSTDTQYF. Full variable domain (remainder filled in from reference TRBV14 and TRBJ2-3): EAGVTQFPSHSVIEKGQTVTLRCDPISGHDNLYWYRRVMGKEIKFLLHFVKESKQDESGMPNNRFLAERTGGTYSTLKVQPAELEDSGVYFCASPDRHSTDTQYFGPGTRLTVL.

In nucleotides, the CDR3 is TGTGCCAGCAGATTACGGACAGGGGCGCTTGAAAAACTGTTTTTT. Translation: CASRLRTGALEKLFF. The chain couples TRBV2 to TRBJ1-4; 9 bases match TRBD1. This CDR3 is 15 amino acids long. V lost 6 bases, J lost 7 bases, and 9 bases stayed unmatched. CDR1 and CDR2 (germline): SNHLY, FYNNEI.